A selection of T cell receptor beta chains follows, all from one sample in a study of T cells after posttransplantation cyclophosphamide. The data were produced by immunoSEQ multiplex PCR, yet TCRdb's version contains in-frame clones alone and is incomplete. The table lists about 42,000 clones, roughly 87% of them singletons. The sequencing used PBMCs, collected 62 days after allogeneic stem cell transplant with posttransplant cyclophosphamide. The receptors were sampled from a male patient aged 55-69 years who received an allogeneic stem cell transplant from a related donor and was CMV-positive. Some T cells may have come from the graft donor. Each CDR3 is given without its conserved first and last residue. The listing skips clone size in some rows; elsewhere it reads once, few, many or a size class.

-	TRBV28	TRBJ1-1	ASLLGGDLEAF
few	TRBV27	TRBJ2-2	ASSFSKRGTGELF
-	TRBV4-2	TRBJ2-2	ASSQVDYGPRELF
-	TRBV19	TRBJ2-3	ASSIGGGPPDTQY
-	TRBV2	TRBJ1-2	ASSESSGGDYGYT
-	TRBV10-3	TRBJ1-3	AISERQVSGNTIY
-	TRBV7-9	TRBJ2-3	ASPPEGQGTDTQY
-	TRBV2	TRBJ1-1	ASSQGNTEAF
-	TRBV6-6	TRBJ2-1	ASSYPGQGSYNEQF
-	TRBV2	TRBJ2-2	ASSWAKDTGELF
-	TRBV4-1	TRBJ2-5	ASSQVNRGQETQY
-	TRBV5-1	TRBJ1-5	ASSLQGNGNQPQH
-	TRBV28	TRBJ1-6	ASSKTGNLDSPLH
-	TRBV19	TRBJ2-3	ASSRQGSDTQY
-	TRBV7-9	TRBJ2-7	ASSFSGEQY
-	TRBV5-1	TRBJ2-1	ASSLSQGAYNEQF
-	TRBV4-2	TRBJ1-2	ASSQDQGGGYGYT
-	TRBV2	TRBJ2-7	ASRKGLAGAYEQY
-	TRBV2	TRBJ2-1	ASSETGQVDNEQF
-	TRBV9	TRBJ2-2	ASSVQDRGRTGELF
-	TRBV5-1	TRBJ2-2	ASRLIGGPDTGELF
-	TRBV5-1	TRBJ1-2	ASSLGGDSNYGYT
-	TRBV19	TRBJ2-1	ASAPSSLAGSYNEQF
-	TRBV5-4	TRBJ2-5	ASKSALEETQY
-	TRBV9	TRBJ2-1	ASSGQGAVHEQF
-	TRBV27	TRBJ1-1	ASSLRGTPEAF
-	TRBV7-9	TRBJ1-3	ASSLDLENTIY
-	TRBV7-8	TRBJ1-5	ASSQGTGRQPQH
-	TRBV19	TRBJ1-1	ASSIRQTGEAF
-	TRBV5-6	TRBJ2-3	ASSFGTEGQY
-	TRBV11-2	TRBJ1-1	ASSLAGVGNTEAF
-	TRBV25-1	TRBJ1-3	ASTPATDSGNTIY
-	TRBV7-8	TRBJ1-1	ASSFRGGTGGDTEAF
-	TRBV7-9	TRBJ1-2	ASSQQGAPTRT
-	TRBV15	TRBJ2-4	ATSRGGVGAKNIQY
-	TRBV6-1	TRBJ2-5	ASSERGETQY
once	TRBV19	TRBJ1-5	ASKDREKGQPQH
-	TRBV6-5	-	ASSSGGGRVYEQY
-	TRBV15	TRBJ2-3	ATSYPTGTDTQY
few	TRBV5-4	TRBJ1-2	ASSRQGDFRNYGYT
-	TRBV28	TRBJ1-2	ASSLFAGGYGYT
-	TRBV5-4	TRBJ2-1	ASSLWDRVAGSSYNEQF
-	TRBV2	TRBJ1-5	ASTQGTGSDQPQH
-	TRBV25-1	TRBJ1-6	ASSEQASYNSPLH
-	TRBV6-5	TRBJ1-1	ASSYPDRDNKPF
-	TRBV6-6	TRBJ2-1	ASSTYRGGDEQF
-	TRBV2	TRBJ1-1	ASRDLVRGSSGTEAF
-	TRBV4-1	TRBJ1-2	ASSQEGIGRVGYT
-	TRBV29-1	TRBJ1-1	SGSGDTSEAF
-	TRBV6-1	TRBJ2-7	ASNDRRYEQY
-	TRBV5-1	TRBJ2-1	ASSLMDSDNEQF
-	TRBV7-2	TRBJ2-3	ASSFGSGGQDTQY
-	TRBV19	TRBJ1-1	ASREDSYTEAF
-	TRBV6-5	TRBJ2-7	ASTPQSRGEQY
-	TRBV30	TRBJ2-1	AWSGGGSYNEQF
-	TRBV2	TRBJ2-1	ASSRQTTYNEQF
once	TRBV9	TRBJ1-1	ASSVVDRNTEAF
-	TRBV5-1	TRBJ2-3	ASSSELTSVTQY
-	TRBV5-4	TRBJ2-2	ASSRQGASVGELF
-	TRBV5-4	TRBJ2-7	ASSWTSGGTYEQY